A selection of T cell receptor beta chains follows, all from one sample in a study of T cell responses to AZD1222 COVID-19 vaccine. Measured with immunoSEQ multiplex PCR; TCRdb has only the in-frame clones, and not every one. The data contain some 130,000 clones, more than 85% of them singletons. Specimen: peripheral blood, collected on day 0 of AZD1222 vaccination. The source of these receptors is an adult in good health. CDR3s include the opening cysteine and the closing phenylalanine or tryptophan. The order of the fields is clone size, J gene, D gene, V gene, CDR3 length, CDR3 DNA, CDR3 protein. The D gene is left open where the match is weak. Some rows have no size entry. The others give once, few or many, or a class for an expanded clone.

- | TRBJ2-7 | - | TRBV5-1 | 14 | TGCGCCAGCAGCAAGGCGGTCGGAGACTACGAGCAGTACTTC | CASSKAVGDYEQYF
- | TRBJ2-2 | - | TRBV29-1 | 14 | TGCAGCGCCCGACTAGACGCCCGGTCCGGGGAGCTGTTTTTT | CSARLDARSGELFF
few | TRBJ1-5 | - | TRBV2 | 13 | TGTGCCAGCAGTGATGCCCGTGCCAAGCCCCAGCATTTT | CASSDARAKPQHF
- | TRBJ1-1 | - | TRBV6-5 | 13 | TGTGCCAGCAGTTCCCCCGCAGTGACAAGGGCTTTCTTT | CASSSPAVTRAFF
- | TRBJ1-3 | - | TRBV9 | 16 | TGTGCCAGCAGCTTGAGACCACCTAGCTCTGGAAACACCATATATTTT | CASSLRPPSSGNTIYF
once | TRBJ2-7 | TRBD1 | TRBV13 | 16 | TGTGCCAGCAGCAGTTCCGACCGGGACAGTCCCTACGAGCAGTACTTC | CASSSSDRDSPYEQYF
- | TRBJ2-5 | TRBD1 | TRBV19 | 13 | TGTGCCAGTAGTAGGACAGGGTTAGAGACCCAGTACTTC | CASSRTGLETQYF
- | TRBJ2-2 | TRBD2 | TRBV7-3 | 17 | TGTGCCAGCAGCTTAACGGGGGGACTAGCGGGTACCGGGGAGCTGTTTTTT | CASSLTGGLAGTGELFF
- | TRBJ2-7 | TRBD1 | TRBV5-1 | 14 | TGCGCCAGCAGCTATTCCGGGACAGACAACGAGCAGTACTTC | CASSYSGTDNEQYF
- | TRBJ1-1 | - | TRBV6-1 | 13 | TGTGCCAGCAGTGACAGGGAAAACACTGAAGCTTTCTTT | CASSDRENTEAFF
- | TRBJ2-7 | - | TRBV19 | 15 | TGTGCCAGTAGTGCCCCCGGGGGAAGAGATTACGAGCAGTACTTC | CASSAPGGRDYEQYF
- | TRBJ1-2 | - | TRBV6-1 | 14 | TGTGCCAGCAGTGAAGACAGGGAGGGGTATGGCTACACCTTC | CASSEDREGYGYTF
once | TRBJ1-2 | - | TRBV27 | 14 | TGTGCCACCTCCCCATACAGCTTAAACTATGGCTACACCTTC | CATSPYSLNYGYTF
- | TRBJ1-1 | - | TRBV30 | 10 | TGTGCCCTGGCAGACACTGAAGCTTTCTTT | CALADTEAFF
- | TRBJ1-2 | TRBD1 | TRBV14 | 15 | TGTGCCAGCAGCCCGTACAGGGGTCTGGGCTATGGCTACACCTTC | CASSPYRGLGYGYTF
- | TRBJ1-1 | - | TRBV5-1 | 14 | TGCGCCAGCAGCTTGGAGGGAATGAGGACTGAAGCTTTCTTT | CASSLEGMRTEAFF
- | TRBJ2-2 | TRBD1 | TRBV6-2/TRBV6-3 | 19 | TGTGCCAGCACCCCTGGGACAGGGAGGAACCCCACGAACACCGGGGAGCTGTTTTTT | CASTPGTGRNPTNTGELFF
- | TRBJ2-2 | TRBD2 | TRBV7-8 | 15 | TGTGCCAGCAGCTTTTATCGGGAGGGCACCGGGGAGCTGTTTTTT | CASSFYREGTGELFF
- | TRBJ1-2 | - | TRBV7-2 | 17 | TGTGCCAGCAGCCCAGTTCCCGGACAGCCCCTAAACTATGGCTACACCTTC | CASSPVPGQPLNYGYTF
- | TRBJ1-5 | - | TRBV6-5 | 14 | TGTGCCAGTGTTAACCCCCAGGGTTCGGAGCCCCAGCATTTT | CASVNPQGSEPQHF
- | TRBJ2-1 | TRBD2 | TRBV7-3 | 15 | TGTGCCAGCAGCCAAGGGACTAGCGGGTACAATGAGCAGTTCTTC | CASSQGTSGYNEQFF
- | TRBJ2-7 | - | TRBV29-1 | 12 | TGCAGCGTTGTGGCTAGCTCCTACGAGCAGTACTTC | CSVVASSYEQYF
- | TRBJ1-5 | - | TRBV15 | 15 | TGTGCCACCAGCAGAGTGGGGGCCTCGGGGGGGCCCCAGCATTTT | CATSRVGASGGPQHF
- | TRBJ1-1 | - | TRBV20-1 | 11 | TGCAGTGCCGCCGGGAACACTGAAGCTTTCTTT | CSAAGNTEAFF
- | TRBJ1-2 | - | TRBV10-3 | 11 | TGTGCCATAGAGAGCAGGGATGGCTACACCTTC | CAIESRDGYTF
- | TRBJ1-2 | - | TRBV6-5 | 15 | TGTGCCAGCAGTTACTCGATCGGTCTCAGGGTTGGCTACACCTTC | CASSYSIGLRVGYTF
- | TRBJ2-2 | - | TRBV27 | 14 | TGTGCCAGCAGTTTAGGCGCCGGCTACGGGGAGCTGTTTTTT | CASSLGAGYGELFF
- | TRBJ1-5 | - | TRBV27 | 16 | TGTGCCAGCAGTTTTGGTGGAAAAGTAGGCAATCAGCCCCAGCATTTT | CASSFGGKVGNQPQHF
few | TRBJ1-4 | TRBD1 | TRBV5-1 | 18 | TGCGCCAGCAGCTCCGGGACAGGGGCTTCACAAGGGGGTGAAAAACTGTTTTTT | CASSSGTGASQGGEKLFF
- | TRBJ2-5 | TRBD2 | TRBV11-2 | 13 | TGTGCCAGCTCAACAGCGGGAGGAGAGACCCAGTACTTC | CASSTAGGETQYF
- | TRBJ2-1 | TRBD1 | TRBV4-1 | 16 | TGCGCCAGCAGCCAAGACGATGGGACAGAGGACAATGAGCAGTTCTTC | CASSQDDGTEDNEQFF
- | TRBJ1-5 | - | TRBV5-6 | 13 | TGTGCCAGCAGCTTAGGGGGTTGGCAGCCCCAGCATTTT | CASSLGGWQPQHF
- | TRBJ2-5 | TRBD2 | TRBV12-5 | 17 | TGTGCTAGTGGTTTGGTACAAAATAGCGGGGGACAAGAGACCCAGTACTTC | CASGLVQNSGGQETQYF
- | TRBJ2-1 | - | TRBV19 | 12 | TGTGCCACCGGGCCACCCTACAATGAGCAGTTCTTC | CATGPPYNEQFF
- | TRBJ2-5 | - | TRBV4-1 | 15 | TGCGCCAGCAGCCAAGATAGCGGCCGGGAGTGGACCCAGTACTTC | CASSQDSGREWTQYF
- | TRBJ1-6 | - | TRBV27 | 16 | TGTGCCAGCAGCCGTTATCAGAGCTCCTATAATTCACCCCTCCACTTT | CASSRYQSSYNSPLHF
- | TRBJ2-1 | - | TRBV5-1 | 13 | TGCGCCAGCAGCCCCCAAGTTGACAATGAGCAGTTCTTC | CASSPQVDNEQFF
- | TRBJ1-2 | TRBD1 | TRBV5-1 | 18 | TGCGCCAGCAGGGTTACCCCGGGACAGGAGAACTCTATGGCAGGCTACACCTTC | CASRVTPGQENSMAGYTF
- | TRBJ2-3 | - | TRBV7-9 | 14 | TGTGCCAGCAGCTTCAGTTCGGTCACAGATACGCAGTATTTT | CASSFSSVTDTQYF
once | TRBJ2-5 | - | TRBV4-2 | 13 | TGTGCCAGCAGCCGGACGGTCCAAGAGACCCAGTACTTC | CASSRTVQETQYF
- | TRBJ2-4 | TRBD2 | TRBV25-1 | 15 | TGTGCCAGCAGTGAGACTAGCGGGGACAAAAACATTCAGTACTTC | CASSETSGDKNIQYF
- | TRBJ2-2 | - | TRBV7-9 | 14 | TGTGCCAGCAGCTTAGATTGGACTACCGGGGAGCTGTTTTTT | CASSLDWTTGELFF
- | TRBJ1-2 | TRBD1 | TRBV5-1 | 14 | TGCGCCAGCAGCTTGAAGGGGGCGGGCTATGGCTACACCTTC | CASSLKGAGYGYTF
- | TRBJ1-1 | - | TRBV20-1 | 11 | TGCAGTGCTAGAATGGCAGGGGAAGCTTTCTTT | CSARMAGEAFF
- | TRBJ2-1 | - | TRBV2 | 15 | TGTGCCAGCAGACCAACCGGGACGGCTCACAATGAGCAGTTCTTC | CASRPTGTAHNEQFF
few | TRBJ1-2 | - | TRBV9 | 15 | TGTGCCAGCACAGCGGGGGGGGCTGGTAACTATGGCTACACCTTC | CASTAGGAGNYGYTF
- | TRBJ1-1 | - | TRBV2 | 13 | TGTGCCAGCGGCAGAGAGGGGGACACTGAAGCTTTCTTT | CASGREGDTEAFF
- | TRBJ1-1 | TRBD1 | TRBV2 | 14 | TGTGCCAGCAGGGGGGACAGGGTGAACACTGAAGCTTTCTTT | CASRGDRVNTEAFF
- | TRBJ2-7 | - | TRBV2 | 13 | TGTGCCAGAAATGACCCAGGGGCCTACGAGCAGTACTTC | CARNDPGAYEQYF
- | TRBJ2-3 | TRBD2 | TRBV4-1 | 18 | TGCGCCAGCAGCCAATCGAGTCGGGGACTAGGCCCGCAGGATACGCAGTATTTT | CASSQSSRGLGPQDTQYF
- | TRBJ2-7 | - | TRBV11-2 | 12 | TGTGCCAGCAGCTTAACCCACTACGAGCAGTACTTC | CASSLTHYEQYF
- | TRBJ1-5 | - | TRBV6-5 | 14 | TGTGCCAGCAGCTACGATGGGTTCGGGCAGCCCCAGCATTTT | CASSYDGFGQPQHF
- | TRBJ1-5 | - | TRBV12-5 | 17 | TGTGCTAGTTCTCGAGGATTATCAGACGGGGGCAATCAGCCCCAGCATTTT | CASSRGLSDGGNQPQHF